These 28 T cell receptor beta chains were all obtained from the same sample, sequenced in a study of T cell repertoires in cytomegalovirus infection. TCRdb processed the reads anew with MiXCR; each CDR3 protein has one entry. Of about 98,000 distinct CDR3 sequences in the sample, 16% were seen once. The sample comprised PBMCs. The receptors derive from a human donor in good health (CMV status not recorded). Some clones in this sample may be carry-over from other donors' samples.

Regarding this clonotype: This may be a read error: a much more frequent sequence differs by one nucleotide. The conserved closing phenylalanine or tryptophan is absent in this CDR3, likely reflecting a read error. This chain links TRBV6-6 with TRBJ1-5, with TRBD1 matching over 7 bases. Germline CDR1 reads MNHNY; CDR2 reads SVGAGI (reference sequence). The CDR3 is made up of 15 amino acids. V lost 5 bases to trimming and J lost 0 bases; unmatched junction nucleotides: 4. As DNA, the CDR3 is TGTGCCAGCAGTGTCTGGGACAGTAGCAATCAGCCCCAGCATTCT. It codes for CASSVWDSSNQPQHS.

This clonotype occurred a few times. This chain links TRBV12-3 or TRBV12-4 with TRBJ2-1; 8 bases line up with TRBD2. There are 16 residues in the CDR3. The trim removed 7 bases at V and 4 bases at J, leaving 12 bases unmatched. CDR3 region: CASTERGGATYNEQFF. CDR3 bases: TGTGCCAGCACCGAACGGGGGGGGGCCACATACAATGAGCAGTTCTTC.

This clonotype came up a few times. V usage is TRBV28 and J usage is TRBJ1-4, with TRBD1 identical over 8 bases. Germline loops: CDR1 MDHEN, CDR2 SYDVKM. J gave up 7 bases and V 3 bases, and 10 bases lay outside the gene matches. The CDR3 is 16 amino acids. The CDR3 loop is CASSFFNRGMGEKLFF. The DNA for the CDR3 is TGTGCCAGCAGTTTCTTCAACAGGGGGATGGGTGAAAAACTGTTTTTT.

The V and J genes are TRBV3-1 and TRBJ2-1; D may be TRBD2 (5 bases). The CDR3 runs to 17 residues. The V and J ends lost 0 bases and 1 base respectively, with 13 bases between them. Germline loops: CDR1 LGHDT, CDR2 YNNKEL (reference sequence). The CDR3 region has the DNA TGTGCCAGCAGCCAAGATAAATATCGGGGTTCCTACAATGAGCAGTTCTTC. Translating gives CASSQDKYRGSYNEQFF.

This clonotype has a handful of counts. CDR3 loop: CASLTGQGRGSPLHF. In nucleotides, the CDR3 is TGTGCCAGCCTAACGGGGCAGGGGAGGGGTTCACCCCTCCACTTT. The rearrangement uses TRBV28 and TRBJ1-6, with D tentatively TRBD1 (6 bases). CDR1 is MDHEN and CDR2 is SYDVKM in the germline V gene. V shed 8 bases and J shed 9 bases, with 20 bases lying between them. This CDR3 contains 15 residues.

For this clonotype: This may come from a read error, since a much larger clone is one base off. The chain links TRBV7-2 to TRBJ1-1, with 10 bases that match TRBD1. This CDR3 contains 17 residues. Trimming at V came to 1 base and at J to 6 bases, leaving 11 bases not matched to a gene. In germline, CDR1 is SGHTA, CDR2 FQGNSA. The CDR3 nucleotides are TGTGCCAGCAGCTTAGTATCTGGACAGGGGGGAACCGCTGAAGCTTTCTTT. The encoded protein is CASSLVSGQGGTAEAFF.

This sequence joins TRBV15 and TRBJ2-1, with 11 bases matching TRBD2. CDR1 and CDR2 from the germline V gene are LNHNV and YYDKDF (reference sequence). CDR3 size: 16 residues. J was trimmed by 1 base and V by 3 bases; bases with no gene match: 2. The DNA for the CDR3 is TGTGCCACCAGCAGTACTAGCGGGGGTTCCTACAATGAGCAGTTCTTC. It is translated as CATSSTSGGSYNEQFF. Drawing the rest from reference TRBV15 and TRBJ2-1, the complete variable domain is DAMVIQNPRYQVTQFGKPVTLSCSQTLNHNVMYWYQQKSSQAPKLLFHYYDKDFNNEADTPDNFQSRRPNTSFCFLDIRSPGLGDTAMYLCATSSTSGGSYNEQFFGPGTRLTVL.

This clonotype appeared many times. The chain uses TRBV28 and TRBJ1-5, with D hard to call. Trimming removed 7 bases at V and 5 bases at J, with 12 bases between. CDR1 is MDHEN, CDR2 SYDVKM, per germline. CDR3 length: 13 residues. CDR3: CASIPAPDQPQHF. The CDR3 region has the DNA TGTGCCAGCATCCCGGCCCCGGATCAGCCCCAGCATTTT.

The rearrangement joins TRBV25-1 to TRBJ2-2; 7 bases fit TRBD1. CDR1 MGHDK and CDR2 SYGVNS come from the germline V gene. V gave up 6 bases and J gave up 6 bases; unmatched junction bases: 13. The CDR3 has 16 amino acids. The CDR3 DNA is TGTGCCAGCAGCCTGGGAAGGGGGCACCGACCCGGGGAGCTGTTTTTT. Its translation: CASSLGRGHRPGELFF.

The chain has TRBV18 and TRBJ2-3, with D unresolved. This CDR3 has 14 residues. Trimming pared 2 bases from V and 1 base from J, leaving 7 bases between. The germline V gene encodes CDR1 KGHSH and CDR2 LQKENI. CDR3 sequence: CASSPGKGTDTQYF. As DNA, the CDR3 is TGTGCCAGCTCACCAGGGAAGGGCACAGATACGCAGTATTTT.

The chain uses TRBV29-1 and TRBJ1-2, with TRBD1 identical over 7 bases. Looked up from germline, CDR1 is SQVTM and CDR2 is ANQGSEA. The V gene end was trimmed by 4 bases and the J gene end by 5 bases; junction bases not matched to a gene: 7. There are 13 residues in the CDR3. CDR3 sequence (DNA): TGCAGCGTTGCCAGGGGGGTGCGGTATGGCTACACCTTC. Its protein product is CSVARGVRYGYTF.

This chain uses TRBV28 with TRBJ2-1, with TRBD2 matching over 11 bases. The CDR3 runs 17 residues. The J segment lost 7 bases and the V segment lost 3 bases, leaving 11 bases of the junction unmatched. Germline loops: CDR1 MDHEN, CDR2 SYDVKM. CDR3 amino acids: CASSFRLAGGYGNEQFF. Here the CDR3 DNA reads TGTGCCAGCAGTTTTCGGCTAGCGGGGGGATACGGTAATGAGCAGTTCTTC.

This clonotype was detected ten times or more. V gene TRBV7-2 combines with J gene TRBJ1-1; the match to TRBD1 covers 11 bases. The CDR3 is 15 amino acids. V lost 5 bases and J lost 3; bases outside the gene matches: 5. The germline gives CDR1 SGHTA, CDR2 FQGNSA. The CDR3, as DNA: TGTGCCAGCAGCCAGGACAGGGGGCGTCACACTGAAGCTTTCTTT. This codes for CASSQDRGRHTEAFF.

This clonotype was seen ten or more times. The CDR3 DNA reads as TGTGCCAGCAGCTTTATAGGGGAATCCTATAATTCACCCCTCCACTTT. Translated: CASSFIGESYNSPLHF. This chain joins TRBV7-8 and TRBJ1-6, with D maybe TRBD1 (5 bases). The V end was cut by 3 bases, the J end by 1 base, with 10 bases between. The CDR3 has 16 residues. Per germline, CDR1 SGHVS and CDR2 FQNEAQ.

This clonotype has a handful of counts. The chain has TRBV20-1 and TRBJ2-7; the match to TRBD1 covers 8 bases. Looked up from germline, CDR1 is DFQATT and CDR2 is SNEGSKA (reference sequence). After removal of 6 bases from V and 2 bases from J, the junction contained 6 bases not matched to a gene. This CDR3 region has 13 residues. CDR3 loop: CSARTGMAYEQYF. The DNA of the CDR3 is TGCAGTGCCCGGACAGGGATGGCCTACGAGCAGTACTTC.

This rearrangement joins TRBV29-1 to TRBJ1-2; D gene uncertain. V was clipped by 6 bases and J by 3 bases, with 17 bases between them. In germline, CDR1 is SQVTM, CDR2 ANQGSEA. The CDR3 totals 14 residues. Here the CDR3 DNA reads TGCAGCGTCAACAGTCCAACTGGGGACTATGGCTACACCTTC. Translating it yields CSVNSPTGDYGYTF.

The CDR3 loop reads CASSQGSAVRNTEAFF. The CDR3 DNA reads as TGCGCCAGCAGCCAAGGCTCGGCGGTACGGAACACTGAAGCTTTCTTT. The genes are TRBV4-1 and TRBJ1-1; D not resolved. V gave up 1 base and J gave up 1 base, with 13 bases separating them. This CDR3 has 16 amino acids. Germline loops: CDR1 MGHRA, CDR2 YSYEKL.

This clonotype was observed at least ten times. This CDR3 is CASSLMRNQPQHF. CDR3 in DNA: TGTGCCAGCAGTTTAATGAGAAATCAGCCCCAGCATTTT. The rearrangement uses TRBV27 and TRBJ1-5; D not resolved. Trimming took 2 bases from V and 4 from J, leaving 6 bases between them. Germline V gene data show CDR1 as MNHEY and CDR2 as SMNVEV (reference sequence). The CDR3 covers 13 residues.

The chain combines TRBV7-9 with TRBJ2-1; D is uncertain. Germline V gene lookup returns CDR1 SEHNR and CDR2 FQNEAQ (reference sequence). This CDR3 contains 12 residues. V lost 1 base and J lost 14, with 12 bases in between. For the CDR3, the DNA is TGTGCCAGCAGCTTAGAAGGTCCCCCCAAGTTCTTC. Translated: CASSLEGPPKFF.

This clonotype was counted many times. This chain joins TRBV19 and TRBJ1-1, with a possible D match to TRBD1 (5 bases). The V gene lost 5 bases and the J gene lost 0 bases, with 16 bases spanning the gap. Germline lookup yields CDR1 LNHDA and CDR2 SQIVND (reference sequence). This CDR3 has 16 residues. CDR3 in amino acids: CASSPLRQRLNTEAFF. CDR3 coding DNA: TGTGCCAGTAGTCCTCTCCGACAGCGCCTGAACACTGAAGCTTTCTTT.

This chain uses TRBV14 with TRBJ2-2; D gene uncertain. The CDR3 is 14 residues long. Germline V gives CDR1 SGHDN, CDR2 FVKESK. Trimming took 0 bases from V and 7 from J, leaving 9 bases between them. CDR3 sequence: CASSQDHTYGELFF. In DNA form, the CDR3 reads TGTGCCAGCAGCCAAGACCACACTTACGGGGAGCTGTTTTTT. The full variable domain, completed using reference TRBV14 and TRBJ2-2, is EAGVTQFPSHSVIEKGQTVTLRCDPISGHDNLYWYRRVMGKEIKFLLHFVKESKQDESGMPNNRFLAERTGGTYSTLKVQPAELEDSGVYFCASSQDHTYGELFFGEGSRLTVL.

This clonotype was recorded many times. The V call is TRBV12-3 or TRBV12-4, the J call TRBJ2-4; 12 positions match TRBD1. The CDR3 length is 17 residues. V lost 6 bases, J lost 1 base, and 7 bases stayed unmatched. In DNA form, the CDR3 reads TGTGCCAGCAGAGGCTCGGGACAGGGGGCTGCCAAAAACATTCAGTACTTC. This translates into CASRGSGQGAAKNIQYF.

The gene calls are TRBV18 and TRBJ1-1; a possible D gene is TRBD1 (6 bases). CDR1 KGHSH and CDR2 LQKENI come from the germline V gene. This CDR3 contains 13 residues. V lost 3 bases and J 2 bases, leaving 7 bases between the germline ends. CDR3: CASSPGHNTEAFF. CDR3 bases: TGTGCCAGCTCACCGGGACACAACACTGAAGCTTTCTTT.

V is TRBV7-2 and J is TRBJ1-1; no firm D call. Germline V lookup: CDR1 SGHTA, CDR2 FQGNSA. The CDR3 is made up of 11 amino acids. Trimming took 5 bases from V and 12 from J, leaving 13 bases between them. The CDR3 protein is CASSPGMVTFF. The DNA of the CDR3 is TGTGCCAGCAGCCCCGGTATGGTGACTTTCTTT.

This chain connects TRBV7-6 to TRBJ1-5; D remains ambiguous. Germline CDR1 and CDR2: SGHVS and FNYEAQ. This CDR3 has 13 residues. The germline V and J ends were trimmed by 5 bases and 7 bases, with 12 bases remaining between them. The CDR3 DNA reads TGTGCCAGCAGCCTCGATATTCTCCAGCCCCAGCATTTT. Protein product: CASSLDILQPQHF.

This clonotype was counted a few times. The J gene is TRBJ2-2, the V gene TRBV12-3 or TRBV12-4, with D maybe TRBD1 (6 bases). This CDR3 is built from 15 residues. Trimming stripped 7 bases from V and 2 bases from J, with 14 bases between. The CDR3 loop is CASTPPDSNTGELFF. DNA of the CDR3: TGTGCCAGCACACCCCCGGACAGCAACACCGGGGAGCTGTTTTTT.

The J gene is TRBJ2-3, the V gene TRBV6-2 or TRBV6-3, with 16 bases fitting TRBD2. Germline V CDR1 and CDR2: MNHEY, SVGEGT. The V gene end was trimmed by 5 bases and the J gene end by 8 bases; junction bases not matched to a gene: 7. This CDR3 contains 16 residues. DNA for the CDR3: TGTGCCAGCAGTCGAACCGGGACTAGCGGGGGGGGTACGCAGTATTTT. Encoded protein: CASSRTGTSGGGTQYF.

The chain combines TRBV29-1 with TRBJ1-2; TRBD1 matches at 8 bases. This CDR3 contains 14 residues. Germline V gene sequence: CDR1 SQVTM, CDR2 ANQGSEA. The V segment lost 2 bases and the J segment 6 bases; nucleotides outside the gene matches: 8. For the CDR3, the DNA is TGCAGCGTTGAAAGGCAGGGGGCGAGGAATGGCTACACCTTC. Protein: CSVERQGARNGYTF. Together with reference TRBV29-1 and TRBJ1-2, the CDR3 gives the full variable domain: SAVISQKPSRDICQRGTSLTIQCQVDSQVTMMFWYRQQPGQSLTLIATANQGSEATYESGFVIDKFPISRPNLTFSTLTVSNMSPEDSSIYLCSVERQGARNGYTFGSGTRLTVV.